Sequencing of this T cell receptor (beta chain) was carried out in a study of blood T cell repertoires in COVID-19. Data came from immunoSEQ multiplex PCR; TCRdb stores just in-frame clones and leaves some out. The table has 130,000 or so clones, roughly 80% seen once; the top ten hold around a quarter. Deletions cut 2 bases from V and 4 bases from J, with 9 bases between. The CDR3 totals 14 residues. Germline V gene lookup returns CDR1 KGHSH and CDR2 LQKENI. A few counts support this clone. The V gene is TRBV18, the J gene TRBJ1-5; D is possibly TRBD1 (5 bases). The clonotype originates from a human donor in a cohort sampled during active COVID-19. Source material: peripheral blood. CDR3 protein: CASSPERGNQPQHF. CDR3 sequence (DNA): TGTGCCAGCTCACCAGAGCGGGGGAATCAGCCCCAGCATTTT.